A selection of T cell receptor beta chains follows, all from one sample in a study of blood T cell repertoires in COVID-19. Repertoires were generated with immunoSEQ multiplex PCR, while TCRdb's copy carries only in-frame clones and drops some. The table records about 67,000 clones, approximately 87% of them present only once. Sequencing was carried out using peripheral blood. The receptors originated from a man in his forties or fifties with active COVID-19. The CDR3 runs from the conserved cysteine through the conserved F or W. The D gene is left open where the match is weak. Part of the rows lack a size; the others show once, few, many or a class for expanded clones.

V gene: TRBV6-2/TRBV6-3; D gene: NA; J gene: TRBJ1-5; clone size: NA; CDR3 DNA: TGTGCCAGCAGTTACTCGATTCAGGGTCGACAGCCCCAGCATTTT; CDR3 protein: CASSYSIQGRQPQHF
V gene: TRBV24-1; D gene: NA; J gene: TRBJ2-2; clone size: NA; CDR3 DNA: TGTGCCACCAGTGATTTGCGGGGGACCGGGGAGCTGTTTTTT; CDR3 protein: CATSDLRGTGELFF
V gene: TRBV6-2/TRBV6-3; D gene: NA; J gene: TRBJ1-1; clone size: NA; CDR3 DNA: TGTGCCAGCAGTTACCCCGGTAATCTCTTCACTGAAGCTTTCTTT; CDR3 protein: CASSYPGNLFTEAFF
V gene: TRBV28; D gene: NA; J gene: TRBJ2-2; clone size: NA; CDR3 DNA: TGTGCCAGCAGTCCTCCCCGAGCAAACACCGGGGAGCTGTTTTTT; CDR3 protein: CASSPPRANTGELFF
V gene: TRBV3-1/TRBV3-2; D gene: TRBD1; J gene: TRBJ2-5; clone size: once; CDR3 DNA: TGTGCCAGCAGCCTCCGGACAGGTCAATCACAAGAGACCCAGTACTTC; CDR3 protein: CASSLRTGQSQETQYF
V gene: TRBV6-5; D gene: NA; J gene: TRBJ1-2; clone size: NA; CDR3 DNA: TGTGCCAGCAGTTACAGAACAGGGAACTACACCTTC; CDR3 protein: CASSYRTGNYTF
V gene: TRBV7-2; D gene: TRBD2; J gene: TRBJ2-7; clone size: NA; CDR3 DNA: TGTGCCAGCAGCTTCTCTAGCGGGAGATCCGAGCAGTACTTC; CDR3 protein: CASSFSSGRSEQYF
V gene: TRBV2; D gene: NA; J gene: TRBJ1-2; clone size: NA; CDR3 DNA: TGTGCCAGCAGCTCAATTACTCTTAACTATGGCTACACCTTC; CDR3 protein: CASSSITLNYGYTF
V gene: TRBV4-1; D gene: TRBD1; J gene: TRBJ2-7; clone size: few; CDR3 DNA: TGCGCCAGCAGCCAAGATCGAGGGGGACAGGGCTACGAGCAGTACTTC; CDR3 protein: CASSQDRGGQGYEQYF
V gene: TRBV6-5; D gene: TRBD1; J gene: TRBJ1-2; clone size: NA; CDR3 DNA: TGTGCCAGCAGGGGACAGACCTATGGCTACACCTTC; CDR3 protein: CASRGQTYGYTF
V gene: TRBV28; D gene: TRBD2; J gene: TRBJ2-4; clone size: once; CDR3 DNA: TGTGCCAGCAGCTTGAGCGGGAGGCCCTCCATTCAGTACTTC; CDR3 protein: CASSLSGRPSIQYF
V gene: TRBV7-9; D gene: TRBD1; J gene: TRBJ2-1; clone size: NA; CDR3 DNA: TGTGCCAGCAGCTTAGTACAGGGGCCTGAGCAGTTCTTC; CDR3 protein: CASSLVQGPEQFF
V gene: TRBV7-6; D gene: NA; J gene: TRBJ1-1; clone size: NA; CDR3 DNA: TGTGCCAGCTCGGCAGACTTGAACACTGAAGCTTTCTTT; CDR3 protein: CASSADLNTEAFF
V gene: TRBV28; D gene: TRBD1; J gene: TRBJ1-6; clone size: NA; CDR3 DNA: TGTGCCAGCAGCCAAAATTCCGGGACAGGGGGTTCACCCCTCCACTTT; CDR3 protein: CASSQNSGTGGSPLHF
V gene: TRBV5-5; D gene: NA; J gene: TRBJ1-1; clone size: NA; CDR3 DNA: TGTGCCAGCAGCTTGGGACTTGGGACTGAAGCTTTCTTT; CDR3 protein: CASSLGLGTEAFF
V gene: TRBV5-4; D gene: TRBD2; J gene: TRBJ2-1; clone size: NA; CDR3 DNA: TGTGCCAGCAGCTTGAGAGGACTAGCTGCCAATGAGCAGTTCTTC; CDR3 protein: CASSLRGLAANEQFF
V gene: TRBV19; D gene: TRBD2; J gene: TRBJ2-7; clone size: NA; CDR3 DNA: TGTGCCAGTAGTATCCCCCTGCTCAGCGGGAGACCCGAGAACGAGCAGTACTTC; CDR3 protein: CASSIPLLSGRPENEQYF
V gene: TRBV6-6; D gene: TRBD2; J gene: TRBJ2-2; clone size: NA; CDR3 DNA: TGTGCCAGCAGTGCTCGCGGGAGTATCGGCGGGGAGCTGTTTTTT; CDR3 protein: CASSARGSIGGELFF
V gene: TRBV13; D gene: NA; J gene: TRBJ1-1; clone size: NA; CDR3 DNA: TGTGCCAGCAGCTTACGCAGGGACACTGAAGCTTTCTTT; CDR3 protein: CASSLRRDTEAFF
V gene: TRBV5-1; D gene: TRBD1; J gene: TRBJ2-1; clone size: NA; CDR3 DNA: TGCGCCAGCAGCTCCGGGACAGAGCTTTACAATGAGCAGTTCTTC; CDR3 protein: CASSSGTELYNEQFF
V gene: TRBV5-1; D gene: NA; J gene: TRBJ2-2; clone size: NA; CDR3 DNA: TGCGCCAGCAGCTTGGCGACAGGTCGGAACACCGGGGAGCTGTTTTTT; CDR3 protein: CASSLATGRNTGELFF
V gene: TRBV9; D gene: TRBD2; J gene: TRBJ2-1; clone size: NA; CDR3 DNA: TGTGCCAGCAGCGTAGATATGCGGGAGGGGTACAATGAGCAGTTCTTC; CDR3 protein: CASSVDMREGYNEQFF
V gene: TRBV5-1; D gene: NA; J gene: TRBJ2-3; clone size: NA; CDR3 DNA: TGCGCCAGCAGCTTGGGCGGGCAAAGCACAGATACGCAGTATTTT; CDR3 protein: CASSLGGQSTDTQYF
V gene: TRBV3-1/TRBV3-2; D gene: NA; J gene: TRBJ2-1; clone size: NA; CDR3 DNA: TGTGCCAGCAGCCAAGATCTGCAGTACAATGAGCAGTTCTTC; CDR3 protein: CASSQDLQYNEQFF
V gene: TRBV7-3; D gene: TRBD1; J gene: TRBJ1-1; clone size: NA; CDR3 DNA: TGTGCCAGCAGCTTACACCCAGGGGGCATCGCTGAAGCTTTCTTT; CDR3 protein: CASSLHPGGIAEAFF
V gene: TRBV2; D gene: TRBD2; J gene: TRBJ2-5; clone size: NA; CDR3 DNA: TGTGCCAGCAGTCTAGCGGGAGTATCTATTGAGACCCAGTACTTC; CDR3 protein: CASSLAGVSIETQYF
V gene: TRBV3-1/TRBV3-2; D gene: NA; J gene: TRBJ1-3; clone size: NA; CDR3 DNA: TGTGCCAGCAGCCAAGATTCAGTCTCTGGAAACACCATATATTTT; CDR3 protein: CASSQDSVSGNTIYF
V gene: TRBV29-1; D gene: NA; J gene: TRBJ1-1; clone size: NA; CDR3 DNA: TGCAGCGTCCATAACACTGAAGCTTTCTTT; CDR3 protein: CSVHNTEAFF
V gene: TRBV19; D gene: TRBD1; J gene: TRBJ1-1; clone size: NA; CDR3 DNA: TGTGCCAGCCTGACAGGGTTTGGCACTGAAGCTTTCTTT; CDR3 protein: CASLTGFGTEAFF
V gene: TRBV5-1; D gene: NA; J gene: TRBJ2-7; clone size: NA; CDR3 DNA: TGCGCCAGCAGCTTGGCGGAGGACTACGAGCAGTACTTC; CDR3 protein: CASSLAEDYEQYF
V gene: TRBV4-3; D gene: TRBD2; J gene: TRBJ2-1; clone size: NA; CDR3 DNA: TGCGCCAGCAGCCAAGGAGCGGGAGGAAACAATGAGCAGTTCTTC; CDR3 protein: CASSQGAGGNNEQFF
V gene: TRBV7-2; D gene: NA; J gene: TRBJ2-7; clone size: NA; CDR3 DNA: TGTGCCAGCAGCTTAGGTGCGCCCTACGAGCAGTACTTC; CDR3 protein: CASSLGAPYEQYF
V gene: TRBV5-1; D gene: TRBD1; J gene: TRBJ2-1; clone size: NA; CDR3 DNA: TGCGCCAGCAGCCCGATGACAGGGAACGAGCAGTTCTTC; CDR3 protein: CASSPMTGNEQFF
V gene: TRBV28; D gene: NA; J gene: TRBJ1-1; clone size: NA; CDR3 DNA: TGTGCCAGCAGTAGGGGACACCTGAACACTGAAGCTTTCTTT; CDR3 protein: CASSRGHLNTEAFF
V gene: TRBV9; D gene: TRBD2; J gene: TRBJ2-5; clone size: NA; CDR3 DNA: TGTGCCAGCAGCTCAGGGACTAGCGGTGTGGTGACCCAGTACTTC; CDR3 protein: CASSSGTSGVVTQYF